Given below is one T cell receptor beta chain in context. This sample is part of a study of preoperative IRX-2 immunotherapy in early breast cancer. Specified treatment: preoperative locoregional IRX-2 cytokine immunotherapy. This phase Ib study tested locoregional IRX-2 cytokine immunotherapy given before surgery. The assay was immunoSEQ multiplex PCR, and TCRdb's table has in-frame clones only and misses some. The data hold approximately 100,000 clones, with 80% to 90% observed a single time. Germline lookup yields CDR1 GTSNPN and CDR2 SVGIG (reference sequence). Between the trimmed V and J ends, which lost 5 bases and 7 bases, there was a span of 14 bases. The CDR3 length is 13 residues.

The origin of this receptor is a human donor with breast cancer. Sequencing was performed on tumor tissue, taken after IRX-2 immunotherapy. The gene calls are TRBV30 and TRBJ1-4, with D tentatively TRBD1 (6 bases). CDR3 DNA: TGTGCCTGGTCAACAGGGCTGGGTGAAAAACTGTTTTTT. Its translation is CAWSTGLGEKLFF.